A selection of T cell receptor beta chains follows, all from one sample in a study of T-cell memory formation after mild COVID-19. TCRdb recomputed calls from the 5' RACE reads with MiXCR, one row per CDR3 protein. This sample carries approximately 170,000 distinct CDR3 sequences, 10% to 15% of them seen once, and the ten largest clones take approximately 3.4%. Sequenced material: PBMCs or a T cell subset sorted from them (not recorded which). All receptors derive from a man aged 18 to 29 who had mild COVID-19 (a few samples of this study predate the infection). Cell type and time point are not known. Both conserved end residues are part of each CDR3. The D gene is left open where the match is weak. Only some rows state a clone size, as once, few, many or a class for expanded clones.

j_gene: TRBJ2-1; v_gene: TRBV4-2; abundance: NA; d_gene: TRBD2; len: 17; CDR3aa: CASSQEGSGGVRNEQFF; CDR3nt: TGTGCCAGCAGCCAAGAGGGAAGCGGGGGAGTTCGGAATGAGCAGTTCTTC
j_gene: TRBJ2-3; v_gene: TRBV5-1; abundance: NA; d_gene: NA; len: 13; CDR3aa: CASTPQLTDTQYF; CDR3nt: TGCGCCAGCACCCCCCAGCTCACAGATACGCAGTATTTT
j_gene: TRBJ2-5; v_gene: TRBV4-1; abundance: NA; d_gene: TRBD2; len: 16; CDR3aa: CASSPTSGGREETQYF; CDR3nt: TGCGCCAGCAGCCCTACTAGCGGGGGACGAGAAGAGACCCAGTACTTC
j_gene: TRBJ2-1; v_gene: TRBV7-3; abundance: few; d_gene: NA; len: 13; CDR3aa: CASSLMGGGEQFF; CDR3nt: TGTGCCAGCAGCTTAATGGGAGGGGGTGAGCAGTTCTTC
j_gene: TRBJ2-3; v_gene: TRBV5-1; abundance: few; d_gene: TRBD1; len: 16; CDR3aa: CASRPRTGGLSDTQYF; CDR3nt: TGCGCCAGCAGACCCCGGACAGGGGGCTTATCAGATACGCAGTATTTT
j_gene: TRBJ2-5; v_gene: TRBV20-1; abundance: few; d_gene: NA; len: 12; CDR3aa: CSAPTRQETQYF; CDR3nt: TGCAGTGCCCCGACCCGCCAAGAGACCCAGTACTTC
j_gene: TRBJ2-5; v_gene: TRBV12-3/TRBV12-4; abundance: many; d_gene: NA; len: 12; CDR3aa: CASTGTRETQYF; CDR3nt: TGTGCCAGTACCGGGACGCGCGAGACCCAGTACTTC
j_gene: TRBJ1-1; v_gene: TRBV30; abundance: few; d_gene: NA; len: 14; CDR3aa: CAWNPGTLNTEAFF; CDR3nt: TGTGCCTGGAACCCCGGGACGTTGAACACTGAAGCTTTCTTT
j_gene: TRBJ2-7; v_gene: TRBV5-1; abundance: NA; d_gene: NA; len: 14; CDR3aa: CASSLGGPSYEQYF; CDR3nt: TGCGCCAGCAGCTTGGGGGGGCCGAGCTACGAGCAGTACTTC
j_gene: TRBJ1-1; v_gene: TRBV5-1; abundance: NA; d_gene: NA; len: 14; CDR3aa: CASSLYTGNTEAFF; CDR3nt: TGCGCCAGCAGCCTCTACACAGGGAACACTGAAGCTTTCTTT
j_gene: TRBJ2-5; v_gene: TRBV5-1; abundance: few; d_gene: NA; len: 11; CDR3aa: CASRAQETQYF; CDR3nt: TGCGCCAGTCGGGCGCAAGAGACCCAGTACTTC
j_gene: TRBJ1-5; v_gene: TRBV3-1; abundance: NA; d_gene: TRBD1; len: 14; CDR3aa: CASSPQGFVQPQHF; CDR3nt: TGTGCCAGCAGCCCACAGGGGTTCGTCCAGCCCCAGCATTTT
j_gene: TRBJ2-1; v_gene: TRBV5-1; abundance: few; d_gene: NA; len: 15; CDR3aa: CASSLRGETYNEQFF; CDR3nt: TGCGCCAGCAGCTTGAGGGGGGAGACCTACAATGAGCAGTTCTTC
j_gene: TRBJ1-2; v_gene: TRBV30; abundance: NA; d_gene: NA; len: 14; CDR3aa: CAWNFQGQSDGYTF; CDR3nt: TGTGCCTGGAATTTCCAGGGGCAGTCGGATGGCTACACCTTC
j_gene: TRBJ2-5; v_gene: TRBV12-3/TRBV12-4; abundance: many; d_gene: TRBD2; len: 16; CDR3aa: CASSWTSGTIQETQYF; CDR3nt: TGTGCCAGCAGCTGGACTAGCGGAACGATACAAGAGACCCAGTACTTC